The rows below give T cell receptor beta chains drawn from one sample of a study of shared clonotypes between healthy human individuals. This table comes from immunoSEQ multiplex PCR, and its TCRdb copy is limited to in-frame clones, with some not included. The data show 180,000 or so clones, about 93% seen once. Sequencing input: naive CD4+ T cells sorted from blood. Every receptor here comes from a woman aged 30 to 39 in good health. The CDR3 runs from the conserved cysteine through the conserved F or W. The D gene is left open where the match is weak. Clone size appears in some rows only: once, few, many, or a class for an expanded clone.

J gene,clone size,D gene,V gene,CDR3 DNA,CDR3 protein
TRBJ1-1,NA,NA,TRBV11-2,TGTGCCAGCAGCTTAATCAGGGCCACTGAAGCTTTCTTT,CASSLIRATEAFF
TRBJ2-7,NA,TRBD2,TRBV15,TGTGCCACCAGCCTTCTATCAGCGGGAACCTACGAGCAGTACTTC,CATSLLSAGTYEQYF
TRBJ1-4,NA,TRBD1,TRBV30,TGTGCCTGGAGTGGGGGGACAGGGGGTCTAAATGAAAAACTGTTTTTT,CAWSGGTGGLNEKLFF
TRBJ2-7,NA,TRBD2,TRBV4-1,TGCGCCAGCAGCCAATCCCTTGGACTAGCGCTCTACGAGCAGTACTTC,CASSQSLGLALYEQYF
TRBJ1-1,NA,NA,TRBV19,TGTGCCAGTAGTATGCGTTCCAAGAACACTGAAGCTTTCTTT,CASSMRSKNTEAFF
TRBJ2-1,NA,NA,TRBV30,TGTGCCTGGAGCCGGTGGGGTGCCAATGAGCAGTTCTTC,CAWSRWGANEQFF
TRBJ1-3,NA,NA,TRBV6-1,TGTGCCAGCACCCGGGACTGGACTCTGAGAAACACCATATATTTT,CASTRDWTLRNTIYF
TRBJ1-1,once,NA,TRBV5-1,TGCGCCAGCAGCTTCCAGGGAGGCACTGAAGCTTTCTTT,CASSFQGGTEAFF
TRBJ2-5,NA,TRBD1,TRBV2,TGTGCCAGCAGTTCTCCAGGGGGAGAGACCCAGTACTTC,CASSSPGGETQYF
TRBJ2-7,NA,TRBD2,TRBV6-5,TGTGCCAGCAGCCCTCCGGGGGGGTTAAGGTCCGAGCAGTACTTC,CASSPPGGLRSEQYF
TRBJ2-2,NA,NA,TRBV2,TGTGCCAGCAGCCCGACGGACACCGGGGAGCTGTTTTTT,CASSPTDTGELFF
TRBJ2-3,NA,TRBD2,TRBV27,TGTGCCAGCAGACGGACTAGCGGGAGGACAGATACGCAGTATTTT,CASRRTSGRTDTQYF
TRBJ2-7,NA,NA,TRBV2,TGTGCCAGCAGTGTCGTGAACGAGCAGTACTTC,CASSVVNEQYF
TRBJ2-2,NA,TRBD1,TRBV5-1,TGCGCCAGCAGCCGACAGGGCCCAGGAAACACCGGGGAGCTGTTTTTT,CASSRQGPGNTGELFF
TRBJ2-7,once,TRBD1,TRBV6-6,TGTGCCAGCAGCGTGACAGGGATCAACGAGCAGTACTTC,CASSVTGINEQYF
TRBJ1-2,NA,TRBD1,TRBV18,TGTGCCAGCTCACCCCTCCCGGGACAGGGGATGGGTGGCTACACCTTC,CASSPLPGQGMGGYTF
TRBJ2-7,NA,TRBD2,TRBV2,TGTGCCAGCAGTGGGAGGGGACTAGCCCTCCACGAGCAGTACTTC,CASSGRGLALHEQYF
TRBJ1-4,NA,TRBD1,TRBV14,TGTGCCAGCAGCCAATCTGACAGGGGCAATGAAAAACTGTTTTTT,CASSQSDRGNEKLFF
TRBJ2-3,NA,TRBD2,TRBV28,TGTGCCAGCAGTTCGTCTAGCGGCGGGGATACGCAGTATTTT,CASSSSSGGDTQYF
TRBJ1-1,NA,NA,TRBV30,TGTGCCTGGACCGATCCCGGACGGGGGAACACTGAAGCTTTCTTT,CAWTDPGRGNTEAFF
TRBJ2-7,NA,NA,TRBV18,TGTGCCAGCTCTCCTGAGGGACTCCGAGGGTACGAGCAGTACTTC,CASSPEGLRGYEQYF
TRBJ2-7,NA,NA,TRBV23-1,TGCGCCAGCAGTCAACCAAAGACGCCCCCCGGGTTC,CASSQPKTPPGF
TRBJ2-3,NA,TRBD1,TRBV10-2,TGCGCCAGCAGTGAGGGACAGGGAAGCACAGATACGCAGTATTTT,CASSEGQGSTDTQYF